Described below is a single T cell receptor (beta chain) sequence and its context. Antigen specificity is unknown. The sample is drawn from a study of STAT5B mutations in CD4+ large granular lymphocyte leukemia. In the study overall: Healthy donors showed HLA-associated enrichment of the CDR3 'QG' motif.

The data were produced by immunoSEQ multiplex PCR, yet TCRdb's version contains in-frame clones alone and is incomplete. Among 30,000 or so clones listed, more than 65% were seen once. This CDR3 contains 14 residues. Trimming cost V 5 bases and J 1 base, with 11 bases left between them. Germline CDR1 WNHNN, CDR2 SYGVQD (reference sequence). Study-wide results and caveats: Patient CD4-sorted repertoires stayed more clonal than healthy ones after leukemic-clone removal.

Sequencing was performed on CD4+ T cells from blood buffy coats. The source of this sequence is a human donor in good health. The chain couples TRBV10-1 to TRBJ1-1; no clear D. The CDR3 DNA reads TGCGCCAGCAGTTCTACTACGGGGAACACTGAAGCTTTCTTT. It translates to CASSSTTGNTEAFF.